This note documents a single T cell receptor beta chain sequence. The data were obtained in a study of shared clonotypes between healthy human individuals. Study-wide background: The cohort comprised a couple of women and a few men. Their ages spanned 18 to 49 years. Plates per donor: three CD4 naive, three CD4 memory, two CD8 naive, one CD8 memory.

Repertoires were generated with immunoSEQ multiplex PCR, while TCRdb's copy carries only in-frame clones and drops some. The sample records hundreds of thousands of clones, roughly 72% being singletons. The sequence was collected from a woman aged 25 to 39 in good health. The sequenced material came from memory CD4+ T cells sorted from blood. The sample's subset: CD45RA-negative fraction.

The CDR3 DNA sequence: TGTGCCAGCAGCCCTGGACCCAGGGAGACCCAGTACTTC. This encodes CASSPGPRETQYF. The V gene is TRBV7-2, the J gene TRBJ2-5; D is unclear. The length of the CDR3 is 13 residues. V was cut by 5 bases and J by 5 bases, with 12 bases left in between. CDR1 is SGHTA and CDR2 is FQGNSA in the germline V gene.